Following are 17 T cell receptor beta chains from one sample sequenced in a study of CD8 T cells in Susac syndrome. RNA in amounts of about 0.5 to 1 ug was reverse transcribed with random hexamers. TCRdb itself ran the immunoSEQ multiplex PCR reads through MiXCR, one entry per CDR3 protein. The table includes 180,000 or so distinct CDR3 sequences, over 85% detected once. Specimen: CD4+ T cells from PBMCs. These receptors were taken from a human donor in good health.

This sequence joins TRBV30 and TRBJ1-1; no clear D gene. There are 12 residues in the CDR3. The V and J ends lost 4 bases and 11 bases respectively, with 17 bases between them. Germline V gene lookup returns CDR1 GTSNPN and CDR2 SVGIG (reference sequence). The CDR3 bases are TGTGCCTGGAATGAGGGTCAAACCTGGGCTTTCTTT. This codes for CAWNEGQTWAFF.

The chain combines TRBV1 with TRBJ1-5; the DNA was not used to check the table's D call, TRBD1. TRBV1 constitutes a pseudogene. CDR3 length: 14 residues. CDR3 amino acids: CTSSQETGYQPQHF. The CDR3 DNA reads as TGCACCAGCAGCCAAGAGACAGGGTATCAGCCCCAGCATTTT.

The chain combines TRBV7-9 with TRBJ2-5; 7 bases align to TRBD2. The CDR3 has 15 amino acids. V dropped 3 bases and J dropped 2; count of bases not matched to a gene: 6. The germline V gene has CDR1 SEHNR and CDR2 FQNEAQ (reference sequence). CDR3 loop: CASSFSTSAQETQYF. The DNA for the CDR3 is TGTGCCAGCAGCTTCTCTACTAGCGCACAAGAGACCCAGTACTTC.

The J gene is TRBJ2-1, the V gene TRBV7-8, with D possibly being TRBD1 (5 bases). The CDR3 sequence is 15 residues long. Deletions cut 1 base from V and 6 bases from J, with 13 bases between. The germline CDR1 and CDR2 sequences are SGHVS and FQNEAQ. CDR3 nucleotide sequence: TGTGCCAGCAGCTTAGAAGGCAGGGTGGGCAATGAGCAGTTCTTC. Translation: CASSLEGRVGNEQFF.

The chain has TRBV28 and TRBJ1-5; 8 nucleotides agree with TRBD1. This CDR3 is built from 12 residues. Germline CDR1 MDHEN, CDR2 SYDVKM. With 10 bases clipped from V and 5 bases from J, the junction kept 4 bases outside the gene matches. The CDR3 region is CATWTGHQPQHF. In DNA form, the CDR3 reads TGTGCCACCTGGACAGGGCATCAGCCCCAGCATTTT.

V gene TRBV29-1 combines with J gene TRBJ2-1, with 10 bases matching TRBD2. Germline assignment: CDR1 SQVTM and CDR2 ANQGSEA. The CDR3 contains 14 residues. Trimming at V came to 2 bases and at J to 7 bases, leaving 5 bases not matched to a gene. The CDR3 is CSVEPSGRGNEQFF. CDR3 bases: TGCAGCGTTGAACCTAGCGGGAGAGGGAATGAGCAGTTCTTC.

This chain joins TRBV20-1 and TRBJ1-2; TRBD1 agrees at 9 bases. After removal of 5 bases from V and 8 bases from J, the junction contained 15 bases not matched to a gene. The CDR3 consists of 15 residues. Looked up from germline, CDR1 is DFQATT and CDR2 is SNEGSKA (reference sequence). The CDR3 is CSALFPGQGGYGYTF. The CDR3 DNA sequence: TGCAGTGCTTTGTTCCCGGGACAGGGAGGGTACGGCTACACCTTC.

The chain is built from TRBV4-2 and TRBJ2-5; no clear D gene. CDR1 is LGHNA and CDR2 is YNFKEQ in the germline V gene. The CDR3 is 15 amino acids. V was trimmed by 5 bases and J by 2 bases, leaving 15 bases between them. The CDR3 sequence: CASSLRPTTQETQYF. CDR3 DNA: TGTGCCAGCAGCTTAAGACCTACGACTCAAGAGACCCAGTACTTC.

This clonotype was seen a single time. J is TRBJ2-2 and V is TRBV20-1; 7 bases are shared with TRBD1. V trimming: 5 bases; J trimming: 7 bases; junction bases outside the gene matches: 10. This CDR3 is 14 amino acids long. CDR1 and CDR2 (germline): DFQATT, SNEGSKA (reference sequence). CDR3 in amino acids: CSALDREFGGELFF. The DNA for the CDR3 is TGCAGTGCTCTTGACAGGGAGTTTGGCGGGGAGCTGTTTTTT.

The rearrangement joins TRBV25-1 to TRBJ2-1; D gene uncertain. This CDR3 is 16 amino acids long. V was clipped by 3 bases and J by 4 bases, with 16 bases between them. CDR1 and CDR2 from the germline V gene are MGHDK and SYGVNS. The CDR3 is CASSESSARVYNEQFF. The CDR3, as DNA: TGTGCCAGCAGTGAGTCTTCGGCCAGAGTATACAATGAGCAGTTCTTC.

V gene TRBV20-1 combines with J gene TRBJ2-2; D uncertain. Trimming left V 6 bases short and J 1 base short, with 12 bases between. This CDR3 region has 14 residues. Looked up from germline, CDR1 is DFQATT and CDR2 is SNEGSKA (reference sequence). The CDR3 here is CSALVIRNTGELFF. The CDR3 DNA reads as TGCAGTGCCCTCGTTATAAGGAACACCGGGGAGCTGTTTTTT.

This CDR3 is CASSYSNMVAEQYF. The CDR3 DNA sequence: TGTGCCAGCAGTTACTCGAATATGGTGGCCGAGCAGTACTTC. The chain carries TRBV6-5 and TRBJ2-7; no clear D gene. The CDR3 covers 14 residues. CDR1 is MNHEY, CDR2 SVGAGI, per germline. V dropped 0 bases and J dropped 6 bases, with 12 bases sitting between them.

The chain has TRBV5-1 and TRBJ2-7, with D possibly matching TRBD2 (5 bases). The CDR3 contains 13 residues. Trimming left V 0 bases short and J 6 bases short, with 10 bases between. Germline CDR1 and CDR2: SGHRS and YFSETQ. The CDR3 loop is CASSLEVGSEQYF. In nucleotides, the CDR3 is TGCGCCAGCAGCTTGGAGGTAGGGAGCGAGCAGTACTTC.

The V gene is TRBV20-1, the J gene TRBJ2-6; D may be TRBD2 (6 bases). CDR1 and CDR2 (germline): DFQATT, SNEGSKA (reference sequence). Trimming took 1 base from V and 0 from J, leaving 10 bases between them. The CDR3 runs to 16 residues. As DNA, the CDR3 is TGCAGTGCTAGAGGCGGGGACCCCTCTGGGGCCAACGTCCTGACTTTC. This translates into CSARGGDPSGANVLTF.

The V gene is TRBV24-1, the J gene TRBJ1-2; 9 bases are shared with TRBD1. The V gene's germline CDR1 is KGHDR and CDR2 SFDVKD. CDR3 length: 15 residues. The V segment lost 4 bases and the J segment 7 bases; nucleotides outside the gene matches: 9. CDR3 residues: CATSDPGQGFFGYTF. DNA for the CDR3: TGTGCCACCAGTGACCCGGGACAGGGATTTTTTGGCTACACCTTC.

The rearrangement joins TRBV27 to TRBJ2-2; 14 bases are a match to TRBD2. The V segment lost 5 bases and the J segment 5 bases; nucleotides outside the gene matches: 13. The germline CDR1 and CDR2 sequences are MNHEY and SMNVEV (reference sequence). This CDR3 contains 19 residues. The CDR3 sequence: CASSPYYPGTSGSTGELFF. Written as DNA, the CDR3 is TGTGCCAGCAGTCCTTACTACCCCGGGACTAGCGGGAGTACCGGGGAGCTGTTTTTT.

A remark on this clonotype: The junction does not match germline at one end; this may be a read error. This chain links TRBV7-9 with TRBJ2-7; D remains unclear. This CDR3 spans 15 amino acids. From germline, CDR1 is SEHNR and CDR2 FQNEAQ (reference sequence). Here the CDR3 DNA reads TGCGCCAGCAGCCAGTCGAAAGGAGCACCCTACGAGCAGTACTTC. This codes for CASSQSKGAPYEQYF.